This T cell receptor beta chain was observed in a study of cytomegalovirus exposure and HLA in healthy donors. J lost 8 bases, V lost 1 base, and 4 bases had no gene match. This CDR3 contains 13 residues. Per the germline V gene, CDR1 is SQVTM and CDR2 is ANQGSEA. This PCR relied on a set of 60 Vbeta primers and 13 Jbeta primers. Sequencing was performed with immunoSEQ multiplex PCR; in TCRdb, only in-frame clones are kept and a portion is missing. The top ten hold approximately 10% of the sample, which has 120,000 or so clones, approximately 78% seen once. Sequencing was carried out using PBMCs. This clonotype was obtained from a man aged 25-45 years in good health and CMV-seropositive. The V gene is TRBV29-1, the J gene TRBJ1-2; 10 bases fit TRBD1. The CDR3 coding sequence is TGCAGCGTTGAAGGACAGGGGGCTGGGGGCTACACCTTC. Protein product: CSVEGQGAGGYTF.